This T cell receptor beta chain was identified in a study of T cells in Graves' hyperthyroidism and ophthalmopathy. TCR beta CDR3 regions were amplified from RNA. An initial round of RT-PCR targeting the TCR CDR3 relied on the HTBI primer set. A single record per CDR3 protein comes from TCRdb applying MiXCR to the multiplex PCR reads. The data contain hundreds of thousands of distinct CDR3 sequences, about 19% of them seen just once; the ten biggest clones take up approximately 15%. Trimming took 6 bases from V and 3 from J; bases not matched to a gene: 3. CDR3 length: 14 amino acids. Per the germline V gene, CDR1 is SNHLY and CDR2 is FYNNEI.

Specimen: blood. The receptor's source is a woman in her 50s with Graves' hyperthyroidism that later progressed to Graves' ophthalmopathy. The V gene is TRBV2, the J gene TRBJ2-1, with 9 bases matching TRBD2. The CDR3 protein is CASRAGGNYNEQFF. The CDR3 coding sequence is TGTGCCAGCAGAGCGGGGGGAAACTACAATGAGCAGTTCTTC.